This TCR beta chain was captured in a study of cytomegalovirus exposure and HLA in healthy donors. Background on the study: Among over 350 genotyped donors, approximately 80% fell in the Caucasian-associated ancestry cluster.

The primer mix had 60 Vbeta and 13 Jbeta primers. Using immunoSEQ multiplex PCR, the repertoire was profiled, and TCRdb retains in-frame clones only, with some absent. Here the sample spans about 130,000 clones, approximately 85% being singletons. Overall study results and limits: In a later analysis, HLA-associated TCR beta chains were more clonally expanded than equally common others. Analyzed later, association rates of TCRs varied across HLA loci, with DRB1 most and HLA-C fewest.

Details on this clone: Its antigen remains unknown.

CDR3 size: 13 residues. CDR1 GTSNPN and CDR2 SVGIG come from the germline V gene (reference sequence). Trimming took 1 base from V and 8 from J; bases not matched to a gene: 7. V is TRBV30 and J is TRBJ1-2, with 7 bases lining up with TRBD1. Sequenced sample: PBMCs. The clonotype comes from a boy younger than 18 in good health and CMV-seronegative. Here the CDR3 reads CAWSAGQVGGYTF. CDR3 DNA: TGTGCCTGGAGTGCCGGACAGGTCGGCGGCTACACCTTC.